Shown below are 26 T cell receptor beta chains from a single sample sequenced in a study of blood T cell repertoires in COVID-19. TCRdb keeps only in-frame clones here, not all; method: immunoSEQ multiplex PCR. The sample has about 23,000 clones, about nine tenths seen once. Sequences were obtained from peripheral blood. The receptors shown here come from a woman aged 80 or older with acute or convalescent COVID-19.

The chain uses TRBV7-9 and TRBJ1-1; D is unclear. From germline, CDR1 is SEHNR and CDR2 FQNEAQ (reference sequence). Trimming took off 7 bases at V and 4 bases at J, with 13 bases between the two ends. The CDR3 length is 13 residues. CDR3 protein: CASKDSVSTEAFF. The CDR3 DNA follows: TGTGCCAGCAAAGATTCAGTGTCCACTGAAGCTTTCTTT.

The chain carries TRBV11-2 and TRBJ2-7; 10 bases align to TRBD1. Germline assignment: CDR1 SGHAT and CDR2 FQNNGV. This CDR3 has 15 amino acids. With V trimmed by 1 base and J by 5 bases, 5 bases remained unmatched. The CDR3 loop reads CASSLGQGAIDEQYF. The CDR3 DNA reads TGTGCCAGCAGCTTAGGACAGGGGGCAATTGACGAGCAGTACTTC.

This chain joins TRBV7-9 and TRBJ2-7; D is undetermined. This CDR3 comprises 13 residues. The V gene lost 1 base and the J gene lost 3 bases, with 7 bases spanning the gap. Germline loops: CDR1 SEHNR, CDR2 FQNEAQ (reference sequence). CDR3 nucleotide sequence: TGTGCCAGCAGCTTAGTAAACAACTACGAGCAGTACTTC. This translates into CASSLVNNYEQYF.

The V gene is TRBV27, the J gene TRBJ2-5; 10 bases align to TRBD2. The J segment lost 4 bases and the V segment lost 5 bases, leaving 10 bases of the junction unmatched. This CDR3 has 16 residues. In germline, CDR1 is MNHEY, CDR2 SMNVEV (reference sequence). The CDR3 DNA sequence: TGTGCCAGCAGTACTCGGACTAGCGGAAAATTAGAGACCCAGTACTTC. It specifies CASSTRTSGKLETQYF.

V usage is TRBV20-1 and J usage is TRBJ2-4; the D gene is possibly TRBD2 (5 bases). This CDR3 has 13 residues. Trimming stripped 3 bases from V and 6 bases from J, with 12 bases between. The germline CDR1 and CDR2 sequences are DFQATT and SNEGSKA (reference sequence). CDR3 residues: CSASYSGGNIQYF. The DNA of the CDR3 is TGCAGTGCTAGTTACAGCGGCGGAAACATTCAGTACTTC.

This chain uses TRBV18 with TRBJ1-5, with a weak D call TRBD1 (6 bases). Per the germline V gene, CDR1 is KGHSH and CDR2 is LQKENI. CDR3 length equals 17 residues. The V and J ends lost 2 bases and 2 bases respectively, with 16 bases between them. The CDR3 reads CASSPSRGGYGNQPQHF. The CDR3, as DNA: TGTGCCAGCTCACCAAGCAGGGGTGGTTACGGCAATCAGCCCCAGCATTTT.

The genes are TRBV11-2 and TRBJ1-3; D not certain. Germline CDR1 is SGHAT and CDR2 is FQNNGV. CDR3 length equals 14 residues. CDR3 loop: CATSEGSPGNTIYF. CDR3 bases: TGTGCGACGAGCGAAGGATCCCCTGGAAACACCATATATTTT.

The chain combines TRBV9 with TRBJ1-4; the D gene is possibly TRBD1 (6 bases). The germline CDR1 and CDR2 sequences are SGDLS and YYNGEE. The CDR3 length is 14 residues. Deletions cut 3 bases from V and 4 bases from J, with 10 bases between. The CDR3 DNA follows: TGTGCCAGCAGCGCAGGACAGATTAATGAAAAACTGTTTTTT. Translated, it gives CASSAGQINEKLFF.

The J gene is TRBJ2-2, the V gene TRBV13, with a possible D match to TRBD1 (5 bases). Per germline, CDR1 PRHDT and CDR2 FYEKMQ (reference sequence). Trimming pared 4 bases from V and 4 bases from J, leaving 7 bases between. The CDR3 loop spans 13 amino acids. The CDR3 here is CASSSQGTGELFF. The CDR3 nucleotides are TGTGCCAGCAGCTCCCAGGGCACCGGGGAGCTGTTTTTT.

The chain uses TRBV7-2 and TRBJ2-3; TRBD2 is a possible D gene (6 bases). Germline V gene data show CDR1 as SGHTA and CDR2 as FQGNSA. CDR3 length: 14 residues. V was clipped by 4 bases and J by 1 base, with 9 bases between them. The CDR3: CASSSAGRTDTQYF. CDR3 DNA sequence: TGTGCCAGCAGCTCAGCGGGCCGCACAGATACGCAGTATTTT.

The V gene is TRBV5-1, the J gene TRBJ1-1; D gene unclear. In germline, CDR1 is SGHRS, CDR2 YFSETQ. This CDR3 contains 15 residues. V was shortened by 3 bases and J by 4 bases, with 16 bases between the two germline ends. The CDR3 DNA follows: TGCGCCAGCAGCTCTCCCCACTCGGGTATCACTGAAGCTTTCTTT. This gives the protein CASSSPHSGITEAFF.

The chain couples TRBV5-1 to TRBJ1-4; 7 bases are a match to TRBD1. This CDR3 contains 17 residues. The germline gives CDR1 SGHRS, CDR2 YFSETQ. Losses at the gene ends were 4 bases for V and 3 bases for J; bases not matched to a gene: 12. CDR3 DNA: TGCGCCAGCAGCCTCGGGGCAGGGGGTCGGTCTAATGAAAAACTGTTTTTT. Protein: CASSLGAGGRSNEKLFF.

The chain is built from TRBV7-9 and TRBJ1-5; 7 nucleotides align to TRBD1. CDR1 is SEHNR, CDR2 FQNEAQ, per germline (reference sequence). The V gene end was trimmed by 5 bases and the J gene end by 6 bases; junction bases not matched to a gene: 7. The CDR3 consists of 14 residues. The CDR3 region is CASSPMTGRQPQHF. CDR3 sequence (DNA): TGTGCCAGCAGCCCGATGACAGGGCGTCAGCCCCAGCATTTT.

The chain employs TRBV6-5 and TRBJ1-1; TRBD1 matches at 9 bases. Looked up from germline, CDR1 is MNHEY and CDR2 is SVGAGI. CDR3 length: 14 residues. V shed 5 bases and J 8 bases; nucleotides not matched to a gene: 9. Here the CDR3 reads CASSHRDRVMEAFF. As DNA, the CDR3 is TGTGCCAGCAGTCACCGGGACAGGGTGATGGAAGCTTTCTTT.

The chain joins TRBV4-3 to TRBJ1-2; D is perhaps TRBD1 (5 bases). V lost 4 bases to trimming and J lost 2 bases, with 17 bases between them. Germline CDR1 LGHNA, CDR2 YSLEER. This CDR3 is 16 amino acids long. CDR3 nucleotides: TGCGCCAGCAGCCCAGTTTGGGGGGACCTCAACTATGGCTACACCTTC. It codes for CASSPVWGDLNYGYTF.

The V gene is TRBV3-1 (or the pseudogene TRBV3-2), the J gene TRBJ2-7, with a possible D match to TRBD2 (6 bases). The germline gives CDR1 LGHDT, CDR2 YNNKEL (reference sequence). Deletions cut 2 bases from V and 6 bases from J, with 11 bases between. The CDR3 runs to 13 residues. CDR3 protein: CASSQMGLSEQYF. The CDR3 DNA reads as TGTGCCAGCAGCCAAATGGGACTGTCCGAGCAGTACTTC.

This clone was seen only once. The chain has TRBV7-2 and TRBJ2-5; a possible D gene is TRBD2 (7 bases). Germline values: CDR1 SGHTA, CDR2 FQGNSA. The CDR3 totals 14 residues. Trimming pared 5 bases from V and 4 bases from J, leaving 14 bases between. The CDR3 DNA sequence: TGTGCCAGCAGCCCAACTGGGGGGGCAGAGACCCAGTACTTC. Amino acids: CASSPTGGAETQYF. The full variable domain, with the rest looked up from reference TRBV7-2 and TRBJ2-5, is GAGVSQSPSNKVTEKGKDVELRCDPISGHTALYWYRQSLGQGLEFLIYFQGNSAPDKSGLPSDRFSAERTGGSVSTLTIQRTQQEDSAVYLCASSPTGGAETQYFGPGTRLLVL.

The gene calls are TRBV5-1 and TRBJ1-1, with TRBD1 matching 7 bases. J lost 5 bases, V lost 4 bases, and 11 bases had no gene match. This CDR3 has 15 amino acids. CDR1 is SGHRS and CDR2 is YFSETQ in the germline V gene. The CDR3 DNA is TGCGCCAGCAGCCAACGGACAGGTTTGCAAACTGAAGCTTTCTTT. Translating it yields CASSQRTGLQTEAFF.

The chain employs TRBV27 and TRBJ1-6; D might be TRBD1 (5 bases). The V and J ends lost 6 bases and 8 bases respectively, with 11 bases between them. Germline V lookup: CDR1 MNHEY, CDR2 SMNVEV (reference sequence). The CDR3 spans 13 residues. CDR3 region: CASRSPRDSPLHF. CDR3 coding DNA: TGTGCCAGCAGGTCCCCCAGGGATTCACCCCTCCACTTT.

CDR3 coding DNA: TGTGCTAGTGGTTTGGTAAGGGGCAGCTCCTATGCAACTAATGAAAAACTGTTTTTT. It codes for CASGLVRGSSYATNEKLFF. This chain uses TRBV12-5 with TRBJ1-4, with a possible D match to TRBD1 (5 bases). CDR1 is LGHNT and CDR2 is FRNRAP in the germline V gene. Trimming pared 0 bases from V and 0 bases from J, leaving 17 bases between. The CDR3 is 19 amino acids.

V gene TRBV24-1 combines with J gene TRBJ2-7; 10 nucleotides agree with TRBD2. The CDR3 loop spans 15 amino acids. CDR1 and CDR2 (germline): KGHDR, SFDVKD. The junction had 4 bases not matched to a gene; V was cut back by 6 bases and J by 0 bases. CDR3 protein: CATSTSGDSSYEQYF. DNA of the CDR3: TGTGCCACCAGTACTAGCGGGGACAGCTCCTACGAGCAGTACTTC.

The CDR3 DNA reads as TGTGCCAGCGGTAGGGGAACAGATACGCAGTATTTT. This gives the protein CASGRGTDTQYF. V gene TRBV12-3 or TRBV12-4 combines with J gene TRBJ2-3, with TRBD1 as a possible D gene (5 bases). The CDR3 contains 12 residues. V was pared by 8 bases and J by 3 bases, with 9 bases between.

The chain couples TRBV12-3 or TRBV12-4 to TRBJ1-1; D ambiguous. The ends were cut back, 5 bases at V and 2 bases at J, with 3 bases in the middle. This CDR3 region has 11 residues. CDR3 nucleotides: TGTGCCAGCAGTCCAAACACTGAAGCTTTCTTT. Residues: CASSPNTEAFF.

The chain combines TRBV4-3 with TRBJ2-1, with a possible D match to TRBD2 (5 bases). Germline CDR1 and CDR2: LGHNA and YSLEER. Trimming pared 0 bases from V and 0 bases from J, leaving 9 bases between. The CDR3 length is 16 residues. CDR3 nucleotides: TGCGCCAGCAGCCAAGATCGAGGGAGCTCCTACAATGAGCAGTTCTTC. This encodes CASSQDRGSSYNEQFF.

The chain employs TRBV6-5 and TRBJ1-1; 10 bases are a match to TRBD1. Germline lookup yields CDR1 MNHEY and CDR2 SVGAGI. V lost 2 bases to trimming and J lost 5 bases; unmatched junction nucleotides: 2. The length of the CDR3 is 14 residues. In DNA form, the CDR3 reads TGTGCCAGCAGTTACCGGGACAGGGGAACTGAAGCTTTCTTT. Its protein is CASSYRDRGTEAFF.

This chain uses TRBV7-2 with TRBJ1-6; weak D call: TRBD1 (5 bases). Per the germline V gene, CDR1 is SGHTA and CDR2 is FQGNSA. The CDR3 contains 16 residues. The V end was cut by 2 bases, the J end by 5 bases, with 13 bases between. CDR3 DNA sequence: TGTGCCAGCAGCTTAAACCAGGGAGGAAATAATTCACCCCTCCACTTT. Translation gives CASSLNQGGNNSPLHF. The complete variable domain, with remaining parts taken from reference TRBV7-2 and TRBJ1-6, reads GAGVSQSPSNKVTEKGKDVELRCDPISGHTALYWYRQSLGQGLEFLIYFQGNSAPDKSGLPSDRFSAERTGGSVSTLTIQRTQQEDSAVYLCASSLNQGGNNSPLHFGNGTRLTVT.